This T cell receptor beta chain stems from a study of T cell responses to AZD1222 COVID-19 vaccine. Regarding the study as a whole: Every sample of the repertoires postdated the peak T cell response.

The germline V gene has CDR1 MGHRA and CDR2 YSYEKL. Between the trimmed V and J ends, which lost 4 bases and 3 bases, there was a span of 15 bases. This CDR3 contains 15 residues. Only in-frame clones appear in the TCRdb table, and some are missing; sequencing was by immunoSEQ multiplex PCR. There are roughly 130,000 clones in the sample; around 90% occur only once, and 5.5% to 6.5% lies in the top ten. In regard to this clone: Its antigen is undetermined.

The TCR originated in an adult in good health. This sequence joins TRBV4-1 and TRBJ1-1, with D unresolved. Here the sequenced sample was peripheral blood, taken on day 0 of AZD1222 vaccination. The CDR3 DNA sequence: TGCGCCAGCAGCCTAGAGCAGAGGGTTGACACTGAAGCTTTCTTT. Its translation is CASSLEQRVDTEAFF.